The rows below give T cell receptor beta chains drawn from one sample of a study of T cell repertoires in ileal Crohn's disease. The method was immunoSEQ multiplex PCR; TCRdb's version includes in-frame clones alone and lacks a portion of them. Among almost 6,000 clones listed, roughly 96% were seen once. The material sequenced was ileal tissue. The receptors stem from an adult with Crohn's disease. Each CDR3 is given with its conserved first and last residue. A D gene is named only where the DNA matches it firmly. Clone size is given for some rows only: seen once, a few or many times, or a class if the clone is expanded.

-	-	TRBV9	TRBJ2-2	TGTGCCAGCAGCGCCCAAGCAGGGTTCCACACCGGGGAGCTGTTTTTT	CASSAQAGFHTGELFF
-	-	TRBV7-2	TRBJ1-3	TGTGCCAGCAGCTTAGGGACATCTGGAAACACCATATATTTT	CASSLGTSGNTIYF
-	-	TRBV25-1	TRBJ1-4	TGTGCCAGCAGTCTAACAGGGTCTGAAAAACTGTTTTTT	CASSLTGSEKLFF
-	once	TRBV7-2	TRBJ2-3	TGTGCCAGCAGCGCCCGGGATACGCAGTATTTT	CASSARDTQYF
-	-	TRBV10-3	TRBJ2-1	TGTGCCATCAGTGTCGTACAGGGTGTTGGGCACAATGAGCAGTTCTTC	CAISVVQGVGHNEQFF
-	-	TRBV18	TRBJ2-3	TGTGCCAGCTCACCATTGGGGCAGGGGCTCTCAGATACGCAGTATTTT	CASSPLGQGLSDTQYF
TRBD1	-	TRBV6-4	TRBJ2-7	TGTGCCAGCATTCTCCGGGACAGTCTAAAACCCCTCTACTACGAGCAGTACTTC	CASILRDSLKPLYYEQYF
TRBD1	once	TRBV5-4	TRBJ2-5	TGTGCCAGCAGAACACAGGGGGCGCGAGAAGAGACCCAGTACTTC	CASRTQGAREETQYF
-	-	TRBV20-1	TRBJ1-1	TGCAGTGCTAGAGATCAAACTGAAGCTTTCTTT	CSARDQTEAFF
TRBD1	-	TRBV6-1	TRBJ2-3	TGTGCCAGCAGGGTCGACAGGGTCGATACGCAGTATTTT	CASRVDRVDTQYF
-	-	TRBV4-2	TRBJ1-4	TGTGCCAGCAGCCAAGGAGGCTTAAATGAAAAACTGTTTTTT	CASSQGGLNEKLFF
-	-	TRBV28	TRBJ1-5	TGTGCCAGCTCAGCAGGTTATCAGCCCCAGCATTTT	CASSAGYQPQHF
-	-	TRBV19	TRBJ1-1	TGTGCCAGTAGGGAAGGGGGGGCTTGGAACACTGAAGCTTTCTTT	CASREGGAWNTEAFF
TRBD2	-	TRBV28	TRBJ2-5	TGTGCCAGCAGCTCTATAGGCGGGGGGAGGAGGGAGACCCAGTACTTC	CASSSIGGGRRETQYF
TRBD2	-	TRBV6-1	TRBJ2-1	TGTGCCAGCCTGCGCGCGGGGGTCTATGAGCAGTTCTTC	CASLRAGVYEQFF
TRBD2	-	TRBV5-1	TRBJ2-5	TGCGCCAGCTATTCGGGGGGGCGGCAAGAGACCCAGTACTTC	CASYSGGRQETQYF
-	-	TRBV29-1	TRBJ1-1	TGCAGCGTTGCTGGGGACATGAACACTGAAGCTTTCTTT	CSVAGDMNTEAFF
TRBD2	once	TRBV5-1	TRBJ2-1	TGCGCCAGCAGCTTTTTAGCGGGGGACTACAATGAGCAGTTCTTC	CASSFLAGDYNEQFF
TRBD2	-	TRBV6-5	TRBJ2-2	TGTGCCAGCACCCCGCGGGGGGGCTATGTCGGGGAGCTGTTTTTT	CASTPRGGYVGELFF
TRBD1	-	TRBV6-1	TRBJ2-7	TGTGCCAGCAGTAGGACAGGGCGGAGCTACGAGCAGTACTTC	CASSRTGRSYEQYF
TRBD1	-	TRBV5-1	TRBJ1-6	TGCGCCAGCAGCTCGGACAGGGGTTATTCACCCCTCCACTTT	CASSSDRGYSPLHF
TRBD1	-	TRBV7-9	TRBJ2-3	TGTGCCAGCAGCTCCGGGACAGTCGGGGCAGATACGCAGTATTTT	CASSSGTVGADTQYF
-	-	TRBV5-1	TRBJ2-3	TGCGCCAGCAGCTTGAGCCCTACTAGTGGTACGCAGTATTTT	CASSLSPTSGTQYF
TRBD2	-	TRBV13	TRBJ2-5	TGTGCCAGCAGTATATTACGGGGTAGCGGGGGGTTACAGGAGACCCAGTACTTC	CASSILRGSGGLQETQYF
-	once	TRBV2	TRBJ2-1	TGTGCCAGCAGTGAAAATCAGGGGTTCAATGAGCAGTTCTTC	CASSENQGFNEQFF
TRBD1	few	TRBV6-1	TRBJ1-1	TGTGCCAGCAGGGGACAGTTGAACACTGAAGCTTTCTTT	CASRGQLNTEAFF
TRBD2	-	TRBV10-2	TRBJ2-3	TGCGCCAGCAACGGACTAGCGGGGGGGAAGGCAGATACGCAGTATTTT	CASNGLAGGKADTQYF
-	-	TRBV11-2	TRBJ2-1	TGTGCCAGCACCACCGGGAGTTTTCTCTCCTACAATGAGCAGTTCTTC	CASTTGSFLSYNEQFF
TRBD1	-	TRBV19	TRBJ2-2	TGTGCCAGTAGTATAGATGGGGGACAGGCGAACACCGGGGAGCTGTTTTTT	CASSIDGGQANTGELFF
-	-	TRBV29-1	TRBJ2-3	TGCAGCGTTGTGACAGGAACTCTACCCATCACAGATACGCAGTATTTT	CSVVTGTLPITDTQYF
-	-	TRBV19	TRBJ1-2	TGTGCCAGTAGTATCCGAGGCCAGCCTCAGGGCTACACCTTC	CASSIRGQPQGYTF
TRBD1	-	TRBV6-1	TRBJ2-5	TGTGCCAGCAAGGGGGCGGAGACCCAGTACTTC	CASKGAETQYF
-	-	TRBV7-2	TRBJ1-6	TGTGCCAGCAGCTTACAGGGGAATTCACCCCTCCACTTT	CASSLQGNSPLHF
TRBD1	-	TRBV28	TRBJ1-1	TGTGCCAGCAGTTTAATCCCGGGACAGGGTCCGTCCACTGAAGCTTTCTTT	CASSLIPGQGPSTEAFF
TRBD1	-	TRBV4-2	TRBJ1-6	TGTGCCAGCAGCCAAGGGACAGGGAATTCACCCCTCCACTTT	CASSQGTGNSPLHF
-	once	TRBV11-2	TRBJ2-3	TGTGCCAGCAGCTTAAATCCCCTAGCAGATACGCAGTATTTT	CASSLNPLADTQYF
TRBD1	-	TRBV5-6	TRBJ1-4	TGTGCCAGCCGTCAAGAAGGGGGCGAAAAACTGTTTTTT	CASRQEGGEKLFF
-	-	TRBV10-2	TRBJ1-2	TGCGCCAGCAGTGAGTTAACAGGGCACTATGGCTACACCTTC	CASSELTGHYGYTF
TRBD1	-	TRBV6-5	TRBJ1-5	TGTGCCAGCAAGACAGGGTTGGGTCAGCCCCAGCATTTT	CASKTGLGQPQHF
-	-	TRBV30	TRBJ2-5	TGTGCCTGGACACAGGGAACGATCCAAGAGACCCAGTACTTC	CAWTQGTIQETQYF
-	-	TRBV29-1	TRBJ1-3	TGCAGCGGGCAGTCTGGAAACACCATATATTTT	CSGQSGNTIYF
TRBD1	-	TRBV12-5	TRBJ1-1	TGTGCTAGTGGTTTGGTACGGGACAGCAACACTGAAGCTTTCTTT	CASGLVRDSNTEAFF
-	-	TRBV19	TRBJ1-3	TGTGCCAGTAGTCCCCTCGGGGAGTCTGGAAACACCATATATTTT	CASSPLGESGNTIYF
-	-	TRBV5-1	TRBJ1-6	TGCGCCAGCAGCTCTGACATCGTCGGTGATTCACCCCTCCACTTT	CASSSDIVGDSPLHF
TRBD1	-	TRBV6-6	TRBJ2-4	TGTGCCAGCAGTGGAACGGGACAGAATGGCAAAAACATTCAGTACTTC	CASSGTGQNGKNIQYF
TRBD1	-	TRBV6-1	TRBJ2-3	TGTGCCAGCAGCGTTGAGGGGGCTAGCACAGATACGCAGTATTTT	CASSVEGASTDTQYF
-	-	TRBV6-5	TRBJ2-3	TGTGCCAGTCGACAGCGTCGACAGGCAGATACGCAGTATTTT	CASRQRRQADTQYF